The 2 T cell receptor beta chains below all came from one sample that was sequenced in a study of T cell responses to AZD1222 COVID-19 vaccine. Only in-frame clones appear in the TCRdb table, and some are missing; sequencing was by immunoSEQ multiplex PCR. The sample comprises roughly 180,000 clones, around 90% of which are singletons, and 1.9% rests with the top ten. This material consisted of peripheral blood, taken 28 days after the second AZD1222 dose. These TCRs come from an adult who received the AZD1222 COVID-19 vaccine.

This clone is a singleton in its sample. The rearrangement links TRBV28 to TRBJ2-1; a possible D gene is TRBD2 (5 bases). The ends were cut back, 6 bases at V and 7 bases at J, with 28 bases in the middle. CDR1 and CDR2 from the germline V gene are MDHEN and SYDVKM. The CDR3 length is 18 residues. CDR3 nucleotide sequence: TGTGCCAGCAGCGGACCCTCGCCCTTGGCGGGCCCAAGGAATGAGCAGTTCTTC. This gives the protein CASSGPSPLAGPRNEQFF.

The chain combines TRBV27 with TRBJ2-1; unclear D gene. Trimming removed 1 base from V and 9 bases from J, with 10 bases in between. Germline CDR1 MNHEY, CDR2 SMNVEV (reference sequence). The CDR3 contains 13 residues. The CDR3 region is CASSLLAPGEQFF. The CDR3 region has the DNA TGTGCCAGCAGTTTATTGGCCCCGGGTGAGCAGTTCTTC.